This T cell receptor beta chain was identified during a study of blood T cell repertoires in COVID-19. Turning to the study itself: Whether acute or convalescent, the COVID-19 samples came from the United States, Italy and Spain. From T cells, B-cell-depleted T cells, or PBMCs came the material, which was cDNA or gDNA.

In the study's own analysis: Researchers report that nucleated cell counts were estimated from reference gene primer amplification. The table came from immunoSEQ multiplex PCR; TCRdb's copy has only in-frame clones and leaves some out. For V, J and clone size, that table is used; D and trimming come from the DNA. The sample shows over 95,000 clones, approximately 85% of them seen only once. V lost 3 bases to trimming and J lost 4 bases, with 12 bases between them. CDR1 SQVTM and CDR2 ANQGSEA come from the germline V gene. The CDR3 runs 13 residues. Sequencing was done on a sample of peripheral blood. This TCR derives from a man aged 40-55 years with acute or convalescent COVID-19. The chain has TRBV29-1 and TRBJ1-1; D uncertain. CDR3 region: CSVDRGVGTEAFF. The CDR3 DNA reads as TGCAGCGTTGATCGGGGTGTGGGCACTGAAGCTTTCTTT.